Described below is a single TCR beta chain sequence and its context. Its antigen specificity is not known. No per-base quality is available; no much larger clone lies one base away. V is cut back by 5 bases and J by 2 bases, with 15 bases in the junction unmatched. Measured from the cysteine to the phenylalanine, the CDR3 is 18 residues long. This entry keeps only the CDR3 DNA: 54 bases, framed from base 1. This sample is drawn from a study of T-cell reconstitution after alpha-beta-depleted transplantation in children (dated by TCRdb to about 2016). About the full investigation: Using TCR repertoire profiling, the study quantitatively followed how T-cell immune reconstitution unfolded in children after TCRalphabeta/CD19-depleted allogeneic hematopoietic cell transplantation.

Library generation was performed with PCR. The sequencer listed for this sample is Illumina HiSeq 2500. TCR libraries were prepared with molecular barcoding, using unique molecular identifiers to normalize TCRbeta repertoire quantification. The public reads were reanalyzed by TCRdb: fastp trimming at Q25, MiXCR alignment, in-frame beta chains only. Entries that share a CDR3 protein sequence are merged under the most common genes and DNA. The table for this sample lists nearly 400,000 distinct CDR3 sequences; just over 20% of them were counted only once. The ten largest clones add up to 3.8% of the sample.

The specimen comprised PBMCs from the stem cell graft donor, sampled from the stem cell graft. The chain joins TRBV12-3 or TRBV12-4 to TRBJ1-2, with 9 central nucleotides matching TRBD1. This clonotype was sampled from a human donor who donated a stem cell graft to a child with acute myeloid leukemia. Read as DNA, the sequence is TGTGCCAGCAGTGGAGAGCCCCGAAAGGACAGGGGAAACTATGGCTACACCTTC. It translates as CASSGEPRKDRGNYGYTF.